The TCR beta chain under discussion was sequenced for a study of shared clonotypes between healthy human individuals. Study information: The donor group consisted of a couple of women and three men, aged 18 to 49.

Germline loops: CDR1 MGHDK, CDR2 SYGVNS. CDR3 length: 14 residues. The ends were cut back, 1 base at V and 0 bases at J, with 6 bases in the middle. The protocol was immunoSEQ multiplex PCR, while the TCRdb copy is restricted to in-frame clones and leaves out a portion. The sample lists approximately 2,300,000 clones; approximately 90% were seen once. This clonotype was sampled from a man younger than 35 in good health. Some clones in this sample may be carry-over from other donors' samples. The chain carries TRBV25-1 and TRBJ2-5; the D gene is possibly TRBD2 (6 bases). The sequenced sample was naive CD4+ T cells from PBMCs. Specified subset: CD45RA+ positively selected. The CDR3 loop is CASSEWGDQETQYF. DNA of the CDR3: TGTGCCAGCAGTGAATGGGGGGACCAAGAGACCCAGTACTTC.